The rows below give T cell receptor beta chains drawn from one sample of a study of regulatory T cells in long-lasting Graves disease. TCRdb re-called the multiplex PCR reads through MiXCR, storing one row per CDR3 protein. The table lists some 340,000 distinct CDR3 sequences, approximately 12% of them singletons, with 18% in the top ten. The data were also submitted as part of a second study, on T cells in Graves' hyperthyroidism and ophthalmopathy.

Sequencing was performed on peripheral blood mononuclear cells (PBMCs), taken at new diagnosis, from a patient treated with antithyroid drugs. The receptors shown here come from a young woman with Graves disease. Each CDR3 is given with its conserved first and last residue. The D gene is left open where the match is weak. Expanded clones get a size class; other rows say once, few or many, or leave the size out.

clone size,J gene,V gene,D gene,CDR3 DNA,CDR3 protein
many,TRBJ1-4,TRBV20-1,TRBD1,TGCAGTGCCCGACAGGGGAATGGGAAACTGTTTTTT,CSARQGNGKLFF
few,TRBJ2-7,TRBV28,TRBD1,TGTGCCAGCAATCCCGGGACAGGCCCCTACGAGCAGTACTTC,CASNPGTGPYEQYF
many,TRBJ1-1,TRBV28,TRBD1,TGTGCCAGCTTGGGACAGCGAAACACTGAAGCTTTCTTT,CASLGQRNTEAFF
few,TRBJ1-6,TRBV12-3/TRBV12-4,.,TGTGCCAGCAGTTTAGGCGTGAGTTCACCCCTCCACTTT,CASSLGVSSPLHF
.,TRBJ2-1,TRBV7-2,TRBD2,TGTGCCAGCAGTCCTCTTGAGCGGGGGCACAATGAGCAGTTCTTC,CASSPLERGHNEQFF
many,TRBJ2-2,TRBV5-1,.,TGCGCCAGCAGCTTCGAAACAGGTCACGGGGAGCTGTTTTTT,CASSFETGHGELFF
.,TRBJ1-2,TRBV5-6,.,TGTGCCAGCAGCAACGAGGAGACAGGCCTTTGGGGCTACACCTTC,CASSNEETGLWGYTF
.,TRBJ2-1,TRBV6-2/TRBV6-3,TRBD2,TGTGCCAGCAGTCTCCCTGGGGGACTAGCGGGAGACGGTGAGCAGTTCTTC,CASSLPGGLAGDGEQFF
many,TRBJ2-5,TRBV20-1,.,TGCAGTGCCCGATGGGACTTTCAAGAGACCCAGTACTTC,CSARWDFQETQYF
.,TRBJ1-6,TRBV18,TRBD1,TGTGCCAGCTCCGAGGACAGGGTTAGTTCACCCCTCCACTTT,CASSEDRVSSPLHF
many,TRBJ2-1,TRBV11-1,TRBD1,TGTGCCAGCAGCCGACAGGGTTTAGGGCAGTTCTTC,CASSRQGLGQFF
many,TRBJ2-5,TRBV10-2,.,TGCGCCAGCAGCGGTCATGCTCAAGAGACCCAGTACTTC,CASSGHAQETQYF
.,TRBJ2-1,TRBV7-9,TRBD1,TGTGCCAGCAGCTTAGTAGGGGGCAGAGGACGCTACAATGAGCAGTTCTTC,CASSLVGGRGRYNEQFF
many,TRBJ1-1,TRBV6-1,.,TGTGCCAGCAGTCATCAGGGGAACACTGAAGCTTTCTTT,CASSHQGNTEAFF
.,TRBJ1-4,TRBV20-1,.,TGCAGTGCTCCCTTCGGGGCAGGGAAGGGGTTTTTT,CSAPFGAGKGFF
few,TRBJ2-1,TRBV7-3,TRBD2,TGTGCCAGCAGCATCGGGACTAGCGTTGAGCAGTTCTTC,CASSIGTSVEQFF
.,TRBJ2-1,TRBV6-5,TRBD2,TGTGCCAGCAGTTACGGTGGGGCTAGCGGGAGGGCGCAGTTCTTC,CASSYGGASGRAQFF
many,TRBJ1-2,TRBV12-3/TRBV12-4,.,TGTGCCAGCGATGGAGAAGACTATGGCTACACCTTC,CASDGEDYGYTF
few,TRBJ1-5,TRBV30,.,TGTGCCTGGAGTAAGACAGGCCGTCTGGAGCCCCAGCATTTT,CAWSKTGRLEPQHF
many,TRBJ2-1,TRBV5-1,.,TGCGCCAGCAGCTTCCGGGATACTATCTACAATGAGCAGTTCTTC,CASSFRDTIYNEQFF
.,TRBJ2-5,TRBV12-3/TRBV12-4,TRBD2,TGTGCCAGCAGTTATGCTGCTTGGCGGGGAGGGGAGACCCAGTACTTC,CASSYAAWRGGETQYF
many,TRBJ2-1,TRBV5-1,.,TGCGCCAGCAAAGAAGGGGTTGAGCAGTTCTTC,CASKEGVEQFF
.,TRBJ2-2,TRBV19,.,TGTGCCACCAGAGATAAATCGGGGGCGAACACCGGGGAGCTGTTTTTT,CATRDKSGANTGELFF
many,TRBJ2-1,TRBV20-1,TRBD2,TGCAGTGCTAGGACTAGCGGGGGGCGAGAGATCAATGAGCAGTTCTTC,CSARTSGGREINEQFF
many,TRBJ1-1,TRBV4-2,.,TGTGCCAGCAGCCAACCGGGACACAACACTGAAGCTTTCTTT,CASSQPGHNTEAFF
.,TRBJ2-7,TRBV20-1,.,TGCAGTGCTCCGAACGTGATCCCATACTACGAGCAGTACTTC,CSAPNVIPYYEQYF
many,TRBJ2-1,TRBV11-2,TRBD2,TGTGCCAGCAGCTTAGATCTTCTGGGACTAGCGGGGGGAAGTGGCTACAATGAGCAGTTCTTC,CASSLDLLGLAGGSGYNEQFF
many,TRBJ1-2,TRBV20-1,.,TGCAGTGCTAGAGGGTTAATGGTTAACTATGGCTACACCTTC,CSARGLMVNYGYTF
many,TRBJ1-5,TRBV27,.,TGTGCCACCTCTAAAATCGCGGTCTTGGGCAATCAGCCCCAGCATTTT,CATSKIAVLGNQPQHF
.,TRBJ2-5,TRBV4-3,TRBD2,TGCGCCAGCAGCACAAGACTAGCGGGAGAGACCCAGTACTTC,CASSTRLAGETQYF
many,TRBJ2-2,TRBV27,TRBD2,TGTGCCAGCAGTTTATACGTCCTAGCGGGACCTAACACCGGGGAGCTGTTTTTT,CASSLYVLAGPNTGELFF
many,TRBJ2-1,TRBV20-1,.,TGCAGCCTCAGGAGGGCCTACTACAATGAGCAGTTCTTC,CSLRRAYYNEQFF
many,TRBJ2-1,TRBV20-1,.,TGCAGTGCTAGGATCTTGAGGGGGGGTTTTTCCTACAATGAGCAGTTCTTC,CSARILRGGFSYNEQFF
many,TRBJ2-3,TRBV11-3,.,TGTGCCAGCAGCTTATCACAGACTGACACAGATACGCAGTATTTT,CASSLSQTDTDTQYF
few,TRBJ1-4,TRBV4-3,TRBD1,TGCGCCAGCAGCCAAGATCTGACAGGGCGAGGTGAAAAACTGTTTTTT,CASSQDLTGRGEKLFF
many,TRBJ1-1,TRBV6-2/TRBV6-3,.,TGTGCCAGCAGTTACTCGACCGACACTGAAGCTTTCTTT,CASSYSTDTEAFF
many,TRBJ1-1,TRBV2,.,TGTGCCCGAGGGGGGCACCTAATCGGGGCTTTCTTT,CARGGHLIGAFF
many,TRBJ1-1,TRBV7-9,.,TGTGCCAGCAGCCCCCGGGTTGTGGGGTGGACCACTGAAGCTTTCTTT,CASSPRVVGWTTEAFF
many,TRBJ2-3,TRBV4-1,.,TGCGCCAGCAGCCTTTGGTCCACGGGGCTTACTTCAGATACGCAGTATTTT,CASSLWSTGLTSDTQYF
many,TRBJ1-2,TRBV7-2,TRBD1,TGTGCCAGCAGCTCCTGGGACAGAGGCTATGGCTACACCTTC,CASSSWDRGYGYTF
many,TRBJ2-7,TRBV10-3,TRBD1,TGTGCCATCAGCCGGGAACAGGGGACCCTAAGCTCCTACGAGCAGTACTTC,CAISREQGTLSSYEQYF
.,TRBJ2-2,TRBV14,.,TGTGCCAGCAAGGACACTTCGAACACCGGGGAGCTGTTTTTT,CASKDTSNTGELFF
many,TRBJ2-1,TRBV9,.,TGTGCCAGCAGCGTACTAGGAAGCTCCTACAATGAGCAGTTCTTC,CASSVLGSSYNEQFF
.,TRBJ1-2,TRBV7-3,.,TGTGCCAGCAGCTTAGACAACTCCAATGGCTACACCTTC,CASSLDNSNGYTF
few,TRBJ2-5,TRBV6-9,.,TGTGCCAGCAGTTACTCTCGGGCCCCCCAAGAGACCCAGTACTTC,CASSYSRAPQETQYF
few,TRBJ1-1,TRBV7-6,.,TGTGCCAGCAGCAATGAGATCGTCAGGGGCTCTGGAGCTGAAGCTTTCTTT,CASSNEIVRGSGAEAFF
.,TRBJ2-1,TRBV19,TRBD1,TGTGCCAGTAGTAGACCCGGGACAGGGTTCTATGAGCAGTTCTTC,CASSRPGTGFYEQFF
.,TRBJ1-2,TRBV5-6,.,TGTGCCAGCAGCCAAGGCCCGGGCGGGGGTTCTCGCTACACCTTC,CASSQGPGGGSRYTF
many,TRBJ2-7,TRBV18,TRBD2,TGTGCCAGCTCACTACTAGCGGGAGGGCCGGGCGACGAGCAGTACTTC,CASSLLAGGPGDEQYF
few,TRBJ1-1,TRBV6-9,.,TGTGCCAGCAGTTACGGGCCTGGTTCGGTCGAAGCTTTCTTT,CASSYGPGSVEAFF
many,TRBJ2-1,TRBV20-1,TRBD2,TGCAGTGCTAGTGGGCTAGCGGGGAGTGGCGGCAATGAGCAGTTCTTC,CSASGLAGSGGNEQFF
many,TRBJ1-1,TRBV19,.,TGTGCCAGTAGTATAGATCCGCGGGGGAACACTGAAGCTTTCTTT,CASSIDPRGNTEAFF
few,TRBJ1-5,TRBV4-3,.,TGCGCCAGCAGCCAGAACTACAGGAGACCTAATCAGCCCCAGCATTTT,CASSQNYRRPNQPQHF
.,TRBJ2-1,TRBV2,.,TGTGCCACCCCCGGTGCCCCAGAGGGCTACAATGAGCAGTTCTTC,CATPGAPEGYNEQFF